Shown below are 9 T cell receptor beta chains from a single sample sequenced in a study of shared clonotypes between healthy human individuals. Clones were read by immunoSEQ multiplex PCR, and TCRdb kept only the in-frame ones, dropping some. The top ten clones hold more than 1.5% of a sample with more than 550,000 clones, around 77% of them seen once. The sample taken for sequencing was memory CD4+ T cells sorted from blood. The sample's subset: CD45RA-negative fraction. The receptors were gathered from a woman in her twenties or thirties in good health.

With regard to this clone: This sample also contains other DNA sequences that code for the same CDR3. The gene calls are TRBV7-9 and TRBJ2-6; D remains ambiguous. CDR1 is SEHNR, CDR2 FQNEAQ, per germline (reference sequence). V was cut by 4 bases and J by 3 bases, with 4 bases left in between. CDR3 length: 13 amino acids. The CDR3 is CASSSGGANVLTF. The CDR3, as DNA: TGTGCCAGCAGCTCAGGTGGGGCCAACGTCCTGACTTTC.

This rearrangement joins TRBV5-4 to TRBJ2-4; a weak D match, TRBD1 (5 bases). Germline CDR1 and CDR2: SGHNT and YYREEE (reference sequence). The V gene lost 2 bases and the J gene lost 1 base, with 13 bases spanning the gap. The CDR3 has 16 residues. For the CDR3, the DNA is TGTGCCAGCAGCTTTGGTGGACAAGGGGCCAAAAACATTCAGTACTTC. It specifies CASSFGGQGAKNIQYF.

This rearrangement joins TRBV7-2 to TRBJ1-4; possibly TRBD1 for D (5 bases). CDR1 is SGHTA and CDR2 is FQGNSA in the germline V gene. The CDR3 length is 16 residues. Trimming removed 5 bases at V and 6 bases at J, with 19 bases between. The DNA of the CDR3 is TGTGCCAGCAGCCGCGAGGGCAGCACGGGGGATGAAAAACTGTTTTTT. It translates to CASSREGSTGDEKLFF.

This chain links TRBV4-2 with TRBJ2-1, with 7 bases identical to TRBD1. The V and J ends lost 1 base and 13 bases, in that order; junction bases with no gene match: 13. Germline V gene sequence: CDR1 LGHNA, CDR2 YNFKEQ. The CDR3 extends over 15 amino acids. The CDR3 nucleotides read TGTGCCAGCAGCCAAGTAGGGGGCGTGTGGGGGACCCAGTTCTTC. As protein: CASSQVGGVWGTQFF.

The chain is built from TRBV6-6 and TRBJ2-4; possibly TRBD1 for D (6 bases). This CDR3 contains 12 residues. CDR1 and CDR2 (germline): MNHNY, SVGAGI (reference sequence). Trimming took 6 bases from V and 10 from J, leaving 13 bases between them. The CDR3 spells CASRRGSGIQYF. Written as DNA, the CDR3 is TGTGCCAGCAGAAGGGGGTCTGGGATTCAGTACTTC.

This clone was observed a single time. The chain is built from TRBV5-1 and TRBJ2-1, with D possibly being TRBD2 (6 bases). The V and J ends lost 4 bases and 6 bases respectively, with 11 bases between them. This CDR3 has 13 amino acids. Per germline, CDR1 SGHRS and CDR2 YFSETQ. The CDR3 region is CASSRDSGNEQFF. CDR3 bases: TGCGCCAGCAGCCGGGACTCCGGCAATGAGCAGTTCTTC.

This clone was found a few times. The rearrangement uses TRBV21-1 and TRBJ1-5. TRBV21-1 is a documented pseudogene. The CDR3 consists of 15 residues. The CDR3 spells CASSNKGRIHQPQHF. The CDR3 nucleotides read TGTGCCAGCAGCAATAAGGGACGGATACATCAGCCCCAGCATTTT.

The gene calls are TRBV4-1 and TRBJ1-1; 9 bases line up with TRBD1. Per germline, CDR1 MGHRA and CDR2 YSYEKL. The length of the CDR3 is 17 residues. V dropped 1 base and J dropped 3; count of bases not matched to a gene: 9. The CDR3 sequence: CASSQGQGGGQYTEAFF. CDR3 coding DNA: TGCGCCAGCAGCCAAGGACAGGGGGGAGGCCAATACACTGAAGCTTTCTTT.

The chain uses TRBV30 and TRBJ2-2; D possibly uses TRBD1 or TRBD2 (6 bases each). CDR3 size: 15 residues. The germline gives CDR1 GTSNPN, CDR2 SVGIG (reference sequence). The V end lost 0 bases, the J end lost 8 bases, and 16 bases lay between the germline ends. CDR3 bases: TGTGCCTGGAGTGTATTGGAACAGGGACTTGGGGAGCTGTTTTTT. Its translation: CAWSVLEQGLGELFF.